What follows describes a single T cell receptor (beta chain). What it recognizes is unknown. The time point was: week 11, during vaccination. The vaccine gave 300 ug of a 20-mer mutant IDH1 peptide subcutaneously per dose. Generated by immunoSEQ multiplex PCR, the TCRdb table keeps only in-frame clones and is missing some. The top ten clones hold 0.61% of a sample with approximately 110,000 clones, about 90% of them seen once. The CDR3 totals 16 residues. The ends were cut back, 0 bases at V and 6 bases at J, with 14 bases in the middle. Germline CDR1 reads SEHNR; CDR2 reads FQNEAQ (reference sequence). This specimen comes from a study of a mutant IDH1 vaccine in newly diagnosed glioma. Study summary: The patients received vaccinations eight times, in weeks 1, 3, 5, 7, 11, 15, 19 and 23. With temozolomide cycles, or 4-6 weeks after radiotherapy alone, vaccination was started.

The chain couples TRBV7-9 to TRBJ2-2; D is perhaps TRBD2 (6 bases). The sample in question was PBMCs, obtained from a glioma patient whose treatment included an IDH1 peptide vaccine. The receptor was isolated from a woman between 45 and 65 years old with glioma. For the CDR3, the DNA is TGTGCCAGCAGCTTAGCGGACTATGGCCGGTCCGGGGAGCTGTTTTTT. It encodes CASSLADYGRSGELFF.